This T cell receptor beta chain appears in the sequencing data of a study of cytomegalovirus exposure and HLA in healthy donors. In the study overall: Unique TCRs from HLA-typed donors, about 78 million of them, were held in an early data release.

Primers included in the PCR were 60 Vbeta and 13 Jbeta primers. Libraries were prepared by immunoSEQ multiplex PCR; TCRdb keeps only in-frame clonotypes and omits some of them. The table for this sample gives about 48,000 clones. V was clipped by 5 bases and J by 1 base, with 8 bases between them. Germline V gene sequence: CDR1 SGHVS, CDR2 FNYEAQ. This CDR3 is 13 amino acids long. The rearrangement joins TRBV7-6 to TRBJ1-1, with D unresolved. The TCR was taken from a male donor in good health and CMV-seropositive. The sample consisted of PBMCs. For the CDR3, the DNA is TGTGCCAGCAGCCCGACAAAGAACACTGAAGCTTTCTTT. Protein product: CASSPTKNTEAFF.